The 25 T cell receptor beta chains reported below all come from one sample, sequenced in a study of regulatory T cells in long-lasting Graves disease. Stated time point: newly diagnosed GD, antithyroid drugs for less than 3 months. PBMC-extracted RNA yielded the TCR library. For TCR beta, libraries came from iRepertoire HTBI primers and Arm-PCR of CDR3 regions. TCRdb reanalysed the multiplex PCR reads using MiXCR and keeps one entry per CDR3 protein. Of under 300,000 distinct CDR3 sequences in the sample, about 19% are singletons; the top ten hold about 15%. The sequences come from peripheral blood mononuclear cells (PBMCs), collected at new diagnosis, from a patient treated with antithyroid drugs. All receptors come from a female donor with Graves disease.

There are many counts of this clonotype. J is TRBJ2-3 and V is TRBV7-2; D possibly corresponds to TRBD2 (5 bases). Germline V gives CDR1 SGHTA, CDR2 FQGNSA. This CDR3 region has 15 residues. Between the trimmed V and J ends, which lost 1 base and 4 bases, there was a span of 12 bases. The chain's CDR3 is CASSLVVATADTQYF. The CDR3 nucleotides are TGTGCCAGCAGCTTAGTGGTAGCGACGGCAGATACGCAGTATTTT.

With respect to this clonotype: The junction shows a germline mismatch at one end, possibly a read error. The rearrangement links TRBV7-3 to TRBJ2-1; D is possibly TRBD2 (6 bases). Germline CDR1 reads SGHTA; CDR2 reads FQGTGA. The CDR3 is 14 residues long. The CDR3 nucleotides are TGTGCCAGCAGCTTAATGTCGGGGGAAGAGGGTGTTGTCTTC. This sequence encodes CASSLMSGEEGVVF.

This chain connects TRBV4-3 to TRBJ1-4, with 9 bases that match TRBD1. Trimming at V came to 1 base and at J to 4 bases, leaving 4 bases not matched to a gene. The CDR3 length is 16 residues. CDR1 is LGHNA and CDR2 is YSLEER in the germline V gene. For the CDR3, the DNA is TGCGCCAGCAGCCAAGTCTCGGGACAGGGTAATGAAAAACTGTTTTTT. Translation gives CASSQVSGQGNEKLFF.

This clonotype appeared many times. The rearrangement uses TRBV15 and TRBJ2-7; the match to TRBD2 covers 10 bases. The CDR3 runs to 17 residues. Germline V gives CDR1 LNHNV, CDR2 YYDKDF (reference sequence). V lost 0 bases, J lost 5 bases, and 10 bases stayed unmatched. This CDR3 is CATSRDWASGSGNEQYF. In DNA, the CDR3 is TGTGCCACCAGCAGAGATTGGGCTAGCGGGAGTGGAAACGAGCAGTACTTC.

This clonotype was seen many times. The chain recombines TRBV6-2 or TRBV6-3 with TRBJ2-7; 7 nucleotides match TRBD1. The junction had 4 bases not matched to a gene; V was cut back by 4 bases and J by 4 bases. CDR3 length equals 13 residues. The germline V gene has CDR1 MNHEY and CDR2 SVGEGT. CDR3 residues: CASSSRGRYEQYF. Written as DNA, the CDR3 is TGTGCCAGCAGTTCCAGGGGGAGATACGAGCAGTACTTC.

This clonotype has only a few counts. Relative to the germline gene, one junction end is altered; a read error may explain this. V gene TRBV11-2 combines with J gene TRBJ2-7; 8 nucleotides agree with TRBD1. In germline, CDR1 is SGHAT, CDR2 FQNNGV. This CDR3 has 16 amino acids. CDR3 in DNA: TGCGCCAGCAGCCTAGGGACAGGAAACCCAACCTACGAGCAGTACTTC. It codes for CASSLGTGNPTYEQYF.

The chain joins TRBV18 to TRBJ2-1, with 8 nucleotides matching TRBD2. Losses at the gene ends were 2 bases for V and 2 bases for J; bases not matched to a gene: 5. Germline V gene lookup returns CDR1 KGHSH and CDR2 LQKENI. The CDR3 extends over 16 amino acids. CDR3: CASSPSQRGTYNEQFF. CDR3 sequence (DNA): TGTGCCAGCTCACCATCCCAGCGGGGGACCTACAATGAGCAGTTCTTC.

This clonotype turned up a few times. V gene TRBV24-1 combines with J gene TRBJ2-2; 8 bases are a match to TRBD2. Trimming at V came to 1 base and at J to 4 bases, leaving 4 bases not matched to a gene. Germline lookup yields CDR1 KGHDR and CDR2 SFDVKD. The CDR3 spans 16 residues. This CDR3 reads CATSDLSGSATGELFF. The CDR3 DNA is TGTGCCACCAGTGATTTAAGCGGGAGTGCCACCGGGGAGCTGTTTTTT.

This clonotype was found a few times. This chain connects TRBV11-2 to TRBJ1-6, with D possibly matching TRBD1 (5 bases). CDR1 and CDR2 from the germline V gene are SGHAT and FQNNGV. Trimming left V 0 bases short and J 10 bases short, with 13 bases between. The CDR3 runs 15 residues. CDR3 sequence: CASSLDGGGGSPLHF. The CDR3 DNA is TGTGCCAGCAGCTTAGACGGGGGGGGTGGCTCACCCCTCCACTTT.

This clonotype was seen once. This rearrangement joins TRBV9 to TRBJ1-2, with TRBD1 identical over 11 bases. V lost 4 bases, J lost 8 bases, and 7 bases stayed unmatched. Per germline, CDR1 SGDLS and CDR2 YYNGEE. The CDR3 is made up of 14 amino acids. CDR3 sequence reads: CASSSGQGAFGYTF. DNA of the CDR3: TGTGCCAGCAGCAGTGGACAGGGGGCGTTCGGCTACACCTTC.

This clonotype was seen ten or more times. The CDR3 DNA follows: TGTGCCAGCAGTTACCGGGCAGAAGTTGGGACCCAGTACTTC. Translating gives CASSYRAEVGTQYF. V and J are TRBV6-9 and TRBJ2-5; no clear D. Germline V CDR1 and CDR2: MNHGY, SVAAGI. This CDR3 comprises 14 residues. The V and J ends lost 3 bases and 7 bases respectively, with 15 bases between them.

By share of the sample, this clonotype is medium-sized (0.01 to 0.1%). The rearrangement links TRBV30 to TRBJ2-7; a possible D gene is TRBD2 (7 bases). The CDR3 is 11 amino acids. V shed 8 bases and J shed 7 bases, with 15 bases lying between them. Germline CDR1 is GTSNPN and CDR2 is SVGIG (reference sequence). This CDR3 is CAGGASWEQYF. CDR3 nucleotides: TGTGCCGGGGGGGCTTCGTGGGAGCAGTACTTC.

On this clonotype itself: A read error may be the cause here, since a much bigger clone is one base away. This chain connects TRBV10-3 to TRBJ1-2; no definite D call. This CDR3 spans 14 amino acids. Germline CDR1 and CDR2: ENHRY and SYGVKD. The CDR3 sequence: CVISESEGLYGYTF. CDR3 sequence (DNA): TGTGTCATCAGTGAGTCGGAGGGCCTCTATGGCTACACCTTC.

This clonotype was seen many times. The chain links TRBV9 to TRBJ2-1; 9 bases agree with TRBD2. The V gene's germline CDR1 is SGDLS and CDR2 YYNGEE. The CDR3 runs to 16 residues. V was clipped by 2 bases and J by 5 bases; unmatched bases: 8. In nucleotides, the CDR3 is TGTGCCAGCAGCGTTGGGCGGGGGGGCAGGAACAATGAGCAGTTCTTC. Residues: CASSVGRGGRNNEQFF.

As concerns this clonotype: This may stem from a read error, because a much larger clone lies one nucleotide away. The V gene is TRBV2, the J gene TRBJ2-1; no definite D call. The CDR3 is 14 residues long. The germline V gene has CDR1 SNHLY and CDR2 FYNNEI. CDR3 in DNA: TGTGCCAGTAGTTACACCACGAACCAAGAGACCCGGTACTTC. Protein product: CASSYTTNQETRYF.

This clonotype was found many times. The chain is built from TRBV3-1 and TRBJ1-1; no definite D call. The CDR3 sequence is 13 residues long. Germline CDR1 LGHDT, CDR2 YNNKEL (reference sequence). V was trimmed by 5 bases and J by 1 base, leaving 8 bases between them. CDR3 DNA sequence: TGTGCCAGCAGCTTCTTCTCGAACACTGAAGCTTTCTTT. Encoded protein: CASSFFSNTEAFF.

The chain joins TRBV6-2 or TRBV6-3 to TRBJ1-2, with 7 bases aligning to TRBD1. CDR1 and CDR2 (germline): MNHEY, SVGEGT. The V and J ends lost 0 bases and 8 bases, in that order; junction bases with no gene match: 6. CDR3 size: 14 residues. In DNA, the CDR3 is TGTGCCAGCAGTTACTCTGACAGGGCTACCGGCTACACCTTC. It encodes CASSYSDRATGYTF.

This clonotype was seen repeatedly, ten times or more. The chain combines TRBV5-1 with TRBJ2-7; D ambiguous. Germline V gene lookup returns CDR1 SGHRS and CDR2 YFSETQ. This CDR3 is 15 amino acids long. Between the trimmed V and J ends, which lost 0 bases and 2 bases, there was a span of 12 bases. The CDR3 DNA sequence: TGCGCCAGCAGCTTGGACATAAGGGTGACCTACGAGCAGTACTTC. Its translation is CASSLDIRVTYEQYF.

Only a few counts were recorded for this clonotype. V is TRBV4-3 and J is TRBJ1-2; D remains unclear. The CDR3 totals 15 residues. From germline, CDR1 is LGHNA and CDR2 YSLEER. The V and J ends lost 0 bases and 9 bases respectively, with 17 bases between them. CDR3 coding DNA: TGCGCCAGCAGCCAAGATCGGTCGGATATGGGTAGCTACACCTTC. Protein sequence: CASSQDRSDMGSYTF.

This clonotype occurred many times. The chain combines TRBV5-1 with TRBJ2-1; TRBD1 is a possible D gene (6 bases). The CDR3 runs to 17 residues. Germline CDR1 and CDR2: SGHRS and YFSETQ. The germline V and J ends were trimmed by 1 base and 2 bases, with 16 bases remaining between them. The CDR3 coding sequence is TGCGCCAGCAGCTTGCCCCGGGACACAAAAACCTACAATGAGCAGTTCTTC. Translated: CASSLPRDTKTYNEQFF.

This rearrangement joins TRBV11-2 to TRBJ1-1; no firm D call. The germline CDR1 and CDR2 sequences are SGHAT and FQNNGV. Trimming left V 3 bases short and J 6 bases short, with 11 bases between. This CDR3 is 13 amino acids long. CDR3: CASSLVTLAEAFF. The CDR3 DNA reads TGTGCCAGCAGCTTGGTGACTCTAGCTGAAGCTTTCTTT.

This clonotype has at least ten counts. The chain employs TRBV4-3 and TRBJ2-7, with TRBD2 identical over 8 bases. Germline CDR1 and CDR2: LGHNA and YSLEER. This CDR3 comprises 14 residues. V gave up 2 bases and J gave up 4 bases; unmatched junction bases: 4. CDR3: CASSQTRGGYEQYF. DNA of the CDR3: TGCGCCAGCAGCCAAACCCGGGGGGGGTACGAGCAGTACTTC.

This clonotype was seen repeatedly, ten times or more. The chain couples TRBV4-2 to TRBJ1-4; TRBD1 matches 8 bases. The CDR3 is 14 residues long. The junction had 4 bases not matched to a gene; V was cut back by 5 bases and J by 5 bases. Germline CDR1 is LGHNA and CDR2 is YNFKEQ. The CDR3 nucleotides are TGTGCCAGCAGCATGGACAGGGTAAATGAAAAACTGTTTTTT. It is translated as CASSMDRVNEKLFF.

The chain is built from TRBV5-1 and TRBJ2-5; either TRBD1 or TRBD2 may fit D (5 bases each). The V and J ends lost 3 bases and 1 base respectively, with 13 bases between them. Per the germline V gene, CDR1 is SGHRS and CDR2 is YFSETQ. The CDR3 totals 15 residues. This CDR3 is CASSYLSGPQETQYF. CDR3 bases: TGCGCCAGCAGCTACCTTTCGGGGCCCCAAGAGACCCAGTACTTC.

Of note for this clonotype: Only one base separates this from a far larger clonotype, so it likely reflects a read error. The chain couples TRBV7-2 to TRBJ2-1; 11 positions agree with TRBD1. This CDR3 comprises 15 residues. Germline-derived CDR1 and CDR2 are SGHTA and FQGNSA. After removal of 4 bases from V and 13 bases from J, the junction contained 12 bases not matched to a gene. The CDR3 region is CASSSLGQGEETQFF. The CDR3 coding sequence is TGTGCCAGCAGCTCCCTGGGACAGGGGGAGGAGACCCAGTTCTTC.